This T cell receptor beta chain was retrieved from a study of T cell clonotyping in hematopoietic cell transplantation. Comments on this clone: Its target is not known.

V lost 4 bases, J lost 3 bases, and 10 bases lay in between. The length of the CDR3 is 14 residues. Germline loops: CDR1 LNHDA, CDR2 SQIVND (reference sequence). TCRdb's copy holds only in-frame clones and misses some; the assay was immunoSEQ multiplex PCR. The sample contains over 700 clones, nearly 95% of which appear only once. Whole-study results and caveats: Recipient TCR diversity dropped after transplant; expanded clonotypes rose from day 30 to 180. At the given depth, recipient repertoires were over 97% de novo clonotypes. Graft donor and pretransplant recipient Inverse Simpson Index values predicted broader posttransplant TCR diversity.

Blood collection times were about day -28 and days 30, 100, 180 posttransplant. The receptor's source is a male patient in his sixties or seventies who had an allogeneic stem cell transplant from an unrelated donor, so T cells may come from the graft donor. Some clones in this sample may be carry-over from other donors' samples. This specimen was peripheral blood mononuclear cells, taken 180 days after allogeneic stem cell transplant. The chain links TRBV19 to TRBJ1-5; no clear D. Here the CDR3 DNA reads TGTGCCAGTAGTACATACCGGGACAATCAGCCCCAGCATTTT. Translation gives CASSTYRDNQPQHF.